The T cell receptor beta chain under discussion was sequenced for a study of T cells in Graves' hyperthyroidism and ophthalmopathy. Study-wide findings and caveats: The authors' 13 V-J model separated ophthalmopathy from stable hyperthyroidism.

TCR beta CDR3 regions were amplified from RNA transcripts. The TCR CDR3 was amplified in a first-round RT-PCR using the HTBI primer set. Using its own MiXCR run on the multiplex PCR reads, TCRdb lists one record per CDR3 protein. The top ten clones hold roughly 8% of a sample with hundreds of thousands of distinct CDR3 sequences, around a sixth of them seen once. In regard to this clonotype: Its target is not known.

Trimming took 2 bases from V and 1 from J, leaving 14 bases between them. The CDR3 has 16 residues. Germline CDR1 reads GTSNPN; CDR2 reads SVGIG (reference sequence). Recently diagnosed hyperthyroidism of less than 2 months' duration affected patients aged 18 to 65. This rearrangement joins TRBV30 to TRBJ2-2; D call uncertain. This TCR was sampled from a woman aged 18-29 years with Graves' hyperthyroidism. The sequenced sample consisted of blood. CDR3 region: CAWSLRLDLNTGELFF. CDR3 nucleotides: TGTGCCTGGAGTTTAAGACTGGACCTGAACACCGGGGAGCTGTTTTTT.